This T cell receptor (beta chain) is drawn from a study of control samples from healthy donors and cancer patients. The table came from immunoSEQ multiplex PCR; TCRdb's copy has only in-frame clones and leaves some out. The sample consists of about 170,000 clones, about 90% of them appearing once. Sequenced: blood. This clonotype was obtained from a man aged 25 to 40 in good health.

Here the CDR3 DNA reads TGTGCCAGCAGCCCCTCAAAAGGACAGGGGGCTGGAAACACCATATATTTT. Amino acids: CASSPSKGQGAGNTIYF. The chain couples TRBV7-9 to TRBJ1-3; 10 nucleotides line up with TRBD1. There are 17 residues in the CDR3. Germline V gene lookup returns CDR1 SEHNR and CDR2 FQNEAQ (reference sequence). V gave up 5 bases and J gave up 2 bases; unmatched junction bases: 9.